Listed below are T cell receptor beta chains from one sample, sequenced in a study of HIV-infected patients and healthy controls. TCRdb processed the 5' RACE reads anew with MiXCR; each CDR3 protein has one entry. Of 11,000 or so distinct CDR3 sequences detected, about 5.1% appear once; the ten largest clones hold approximately 3.5%. Sequencing was carried out using blood. The receptor source for this set is an adult in good health. The CDR3 runs from the conserved cysteine through the conserved F or W.

v_call: TRBV10-2; j_call: TRBJ1-1; cdr3_aa: CASSDWGRANTEAFF
v_call: TRBV20-1; j_call: TRBJ1-1; cdr3_aa: CSARDRIMNTEAFF
v_call: TRBV7-9; j_call: TRBJ2-2; cdr3_aa: CASSPGLAGTGELFF
v_call: TRBV3-1; j_call: TRBJ2-5; cdr3_aa: CASSQGLGQGFMSAQYF
v_call: TRBV30; j_call: TRBJ1-5; cdr3_aa: CAWSVLGYNQPQHF
v_call: TRBV6-5; j_call: TRBJ2-3; cdr3_aa: CASRFPGTDTQYF
v_call: TRBV20-1; j_call: TRBJ2-5; cdr3_aa: CSARQRGGRETQYF
v_call: TRBV18; j_call: TRBJ1-3; cdr3_aa: CASSRQAQSGNTIYF
v_call: TRBV25-1; j_call: TRBJ1-4; cdr3_aa: CASSESRRTNEKLFF
v_call: TRBV5-5; j_call: TRBJ1-5; cdr3_aa: CASSRTGAQGQPQHF
v_call: TRBV12-3/TRBV12-4; j_call: TRBJ1-5; cdr3_aa: CASSFGGLSNQPQHF
v_call: TRBV12-3/TRBV12-4; j_call: TRBJ2-5; cdr3_aa: CASSSGQAHLETQYF
v_call: TRBV20-1; j_call: TRBJ1-3; cdr3_aa: CSARSGGFGNTIYF
v_call: TRBV6-2/TRBV6-3; j_call: TRBJ2-7; cdr3_aa: CASSMDRYYEQYF
v_call: TRBV7-9; j_call: TRBJ1-1; cdr3_aa: CASSLGWADNTEAFF
v_call: TRBV5-1; j_call: TRBJ1-5; cdr3_aa: CASSLDGQPQHF
v_call: TRBV2; j_call: TRBJ1-2; cdr3_aa: CASSWTGLGGYTF
v_call: TRBV15; j_call: TRBJ2-7; cdr3_aa: CATSRDLGTNYEQYF
v_call: TRBV9; j_call: TRBJ2-3; cdr3_aa: CASSAHLAGVDTQYF
v_call: TRBV7-9; j_call: TRBJ1-4; cdr3_aa: CASSGGRQGVNEKLFF
v_call: TRBV6-1; j_call: TRBJ1-1; cdr3_aa: CASSELGGEAFF
v_call: TRBV18; j_call: TRBJ1-6; cdr3_aa: CASSPPSGTYNSPLHF
v_call: TRBV9; j_call: TRBJ2-7; cdr3_aa: CASSVSPGAASEQYF
v_call: TRBV4-1; j_call: TRBJ1-1; cdr3_aa: CASSQEQFNTEAFF
v_call: TRBV12-3/TRBV12-4; j_call: TRBJ2-7; cdr3_aa: CASSLRGQVPYEQYF
v_call: TRBV7-2; j_call: TRBJ1-5; cdr3_aa: CASSLAGFHSNQPQHF